Listed here is a single TCR beta chain. Its matching antigen is unknown. This CDR3 has 15 residues. The germline gives CDR1 SGDLS, CDR2 YYNGEE. Trimming stripped 0 bases from V and 7 bases from J, with 13 bases between. This record comes from a study of cytomegalovirus exposure and HLA in healthy donors. 13 Jbeta primers and 60 Vbeta primers were used for the PCR. TCRdb's table, derived via immunoSEQ multiplex PCR, lists solely in-frame clones and lacks some. Of roughly 120,000 clones listed, about 80% are singletons. Regarding the study as a whole: For TCR beta chains, V- and J-gene trimming was later linked to a missense DCLRE1C variant. In a later analysis, parvovirus B19, influenza, CMV and Epstein-Barr virus appeared linked to several top co-occurrence clusters.

Sequencing was done on a sample of PBMCs. The sequence came from a man aged 45-60 years in good health and CMV-seropositive. The genes are TRBV9 and TRBJ1-4, with D perhaps matching TRBD1 (5 bases). The chain's CDR3 is CASSVGVGEGEKLFF. The CDR3 nucleotides read TGTGCCAGCAGCGTAGGCGTAGGGGAAGGTGAAAAACTGTTTTTT.